The clone carrying this T cell receptor (beta chain) was seen only a few times. V lost 8 bases, J lost 2 bases, and 18 bases lay in between. This CDR3 is built from 15 residues. The germline gives CDR1 SNHLY, CDR2 FYNNEI. Uncontrolled infections, other autoimmune diseases, pregnancy or lactation barred patients from enrollment. Diagnostic conclusions were grounded in clinical symptoms, serum thyroxine, TRAb, thyroid ultrasound and orbital computed tomography. This sample is part of a study of Graves' ophthalmopathy and Graves' hyperthyroidism. TCR beta CDR3 regions were amplified from RNA transcripts. HTBI-primed first-round RT-PCR preceded second-round multiplex PCR. TCRdb used MiXCR to reprocess the multiplex PCR reads, holding one entry per CDR3 protein. The data contain approximately 700,000 distinct CDR3 sequences, just over 40% of them singletons.

Specimen: peripheral blood. The gene calls are TRBV2 and TRBJ1-1, with D tentatively TRBD1 (5 bases). The receptor comes from an adult man with Graves' ophthalmopathy. In DNA, the CDR3 is TGTGCCAGCTCACCGTCGGGACTGCCTAACACTGAAGCTTTCTTT. It yields the protein CASSPSGLPNTEAFF.